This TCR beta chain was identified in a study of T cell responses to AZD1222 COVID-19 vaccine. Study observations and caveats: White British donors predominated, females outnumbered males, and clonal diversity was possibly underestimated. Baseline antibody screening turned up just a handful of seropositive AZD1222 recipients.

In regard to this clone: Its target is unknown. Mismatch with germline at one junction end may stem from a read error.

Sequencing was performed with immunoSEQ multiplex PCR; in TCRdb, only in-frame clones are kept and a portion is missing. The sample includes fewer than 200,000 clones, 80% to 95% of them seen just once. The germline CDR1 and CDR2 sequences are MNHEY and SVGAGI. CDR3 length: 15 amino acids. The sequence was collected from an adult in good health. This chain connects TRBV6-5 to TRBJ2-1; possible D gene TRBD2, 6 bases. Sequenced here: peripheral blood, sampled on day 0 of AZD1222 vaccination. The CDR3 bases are TGTGCCAGCAGTCCTCCGGGAGCCTCCCACAATGAGCAGTTCTTC. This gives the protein CASSPPGASHNEQFF.